This TCR beta chain was retrieved from a study of blood T cell repertoires in COVID-19. Overall study context: Researchers got acute and convalescent COVID-19 samples from the United States, Italy and Spain. Sources were T cells, B-cell-depleted T cells, or PBMCs; the material itself was cDNA or gDNA.

Per the authors' pipeline: Using reference gene primer amplification, nucleated cell counts were estimated. Libraries were prepared by immunoSEQ multiplex PCR; TCRdb keeps only in-frame clonotypes and omits some of them. The V and J calls and clone size are taken from that table; D and trimming were inferred from the DNA. The data contain 95,000 to 150,000 clones, 88% of them singletons. The sequence was collected from a human donor in a cohort sampled during active COVID-19. Sequenced material: peripheral blood.

The CDR3 DNA sequence: TGTGCCAGCAGCCAGGCAGGGGGCTCCTATAATTCACCCCTCCACTTT. It codes for CASSQAGGSYNSPLHF. The rearrangement links TRBV3-1 (or the pseudogene TRBV3-2) to TRBJ1-6, with 7 bases matching TRBD1. The CDR3 totals 16 residues. V was pared by 3 bases and J by 0 bases, with 2 bases of the junction left unmatched. The V gene's germline CDR1 is LGHDT and CDR2 YNNKEL (reference sequence).